Listed below are T cell receptor beta chains from one sample, sequenced in a study of T cells in Graves' hyperthyroidism and ophthalmopathy. TCRdb analysed the multiplex PCR reads with MiXCR anew, one entry per CDR3 protein. The sample lists 600,000 to 650,000 distinct CDR3 sequences, around 15% seen once, with approximately 3.8% in the top ten. Source material: blood. The receptors originated from a woman aged 25 to 39 with Graves' hyperthyroidism. CDR3s include the opening cysteine and the closing phenylalanine or tryptophan. The D gene is left open where the match is weak. Expanded clones are given a class, and other clones once, few, many or no size at all.

CDR3 length: 11
D gene: .
J gene: TRBJ2-2
V gene: TRBV6-2/TRBV6-3
clone size: many
CDR3 DNA: TGTGCCAGCGCATCCCCCGGGGAGCTGTTTTTT
CDR3 protein: CASASPGELFF

CDR3 length: 15
D gene: .
J gene: TRBJ2-3
V gene: TRBV24-1
clone size: .
CDR3 DNA: TGTGCCACCAGTGATCGGGCAGGGGAGAAAGATACGCAGTATTTT
CDR3 protein: CATSDRAGEKDTQYF

CDR3 length: 15
D gene: TRBD2
J gene: TRBJ2-1
V gene: TRBV20-1
clone size: few
CDR3 DNA: TGCAGTGCTAGAGATGCCCCTAGCGGGATATCTGAGCAGTTCTTC
CDR3 protein: CSARDAPSGISEQFF

CDR3 length: 14
D gene: .
J gene: TRBJ2-7
V gene: TRBV6-5
clone size: many
CDR3 DNA: TGTGCCAGCAGTTACTCGTCTCTGGGCTACGAGCAGTACTTC
CDR3 protein: CASSYSSLGYEQYF

CDR3 length: 15
D gene: .
J gene: TRBJ1-1
V gene: TRBV5-5
clone size: many
CDR3 DNA: TGTGCCAGCAGCTTGGGGTTTCGCCGAAACACTGAAGCTTTCTTT
CDR3 protein: CASSLGFRRNTEAFF

CDR3 length: 16
D gene: TRBD2
J gene: TRBJ2-7
V gene: TRBV4-1
clone size: .
CDR3 DNA: TGCGCCAGCAGCCAAGGACTTAGCGGGAGACCATCCGAGCAGTACTTC
CDR3 protein: CASSQGLSGRPSEQYF

CDR3 length: 12
D gene: TRBD2
J gene: TRBJ2-1
V gene: TRBV20-1
clone size: few
CDR3 DNA: TGCAGTGCACCCCTGGGGGGGGATGAGCAGTTCTTC
CDR3 protein: CSAPLGGDEQFF

CDR3 length: 16
D gene: TRBD2
J gene: TRBJ2-3
V gene: TRBV12-3/TRBV12-4
clone size: many
CDR3 DNA: TGTGCCAGCAGTTTTATTCGGGGAGGGAGGACAGATACGCAGTATTTT
CDR3 protein: CASSFIRGGRTDTQYF

CDR3 length: 15
D gene: TRBD1
J gene: TRBJ1-1
V gene: TRBV28
clone size: few
CDR3 DNA: TGTGCCAGCAGTTTGTGGGGACAGGGGAAGACTGAAGCTTTCTTT
CDR3 protein: CASSLWGQGKTEAFF

CDR3 length: 16
D gene: .
J gene: TRBJ1-1
V gene: TRBV20-1
clone size: .
CDR3 DNA: TGCAGTGCTAAAAGGTTGGACGGACTTTCGGCCACTGAAGCTTTCTTT
CDR3 protein: CSAKRLDGLSATEAFF

CDR3 length: 14
D gene: TRBD2
J gene: TRBJ2-1
V gene: TRBV9
clone size: .
CDR3 DNA: TGTGCCAGCAGCACCCGGGACTACAACAATGAGCAGTTCTTC
CDR3 protein: CASSTRDYNNEQFF

CDR3 length: 12
D gene: .
J gene: TRBJ2-7
V gene: TRBV20-1
clone size: many
CDR3 DNA: TGCAGTGCCCCGAGGGGTCGATACGAGCAGTACTTC
CDR3 protein: CSAPRGRYEQYF

CDR3 length: 12
D gene: .
J gene: TRBJ1-2
V gene: TRBV30
clone size: .
CDR3 DNA: TGTGCCGGAGAGACGGGGGCCTATGGCTACACCTTC
CDR3 protein: CAGETGAYGYTF

CDR3 length: 14
D gene: TRBD2
J gene: TRBJ2-3
V gene: TRBV2
clone size: few
CDR3 DNA: TGTGCCAGGTCAAGTGGGACTAGCATGGATACGCAGTATTTT
CDR3 protein: CARSSGTSMDTQYF

CDR3 length: 12
D gene: .
J gene: TRBJ2-7
V gene: TRBV6-1
clone size: few
CDR3 DNA: TGTGCCAGCAGCCGAACTAGTTGGGAGCAGTACTTC
CDR3 protein: CASSRTSWEQYF

CDR3 length: 15
D gene: .
J gene: TRBJ1-2
V gene: TRBV27
clone size: few
CDR3 DNA: TGTGCCAGCAGTTTGAAGGGAACAGCTAACTATGGCTACACCTTC
CDR3 protein: CASSLKGTANYGYTF

CDR3 length: 13
D gene: TRBD2
J gene: TRBJ2-5
V gene: TRBV12-3/TRBV12-4
clone size: .
CDR3 DNA: TGTGCCAGCAGGGCGGGAGAGGAGGAGACCCAGTACTTC
CDR3 protein: CASRAGEEETQYF

CDR3 length: 18
D gene: TRBD2
J gene: TRBJ2-7
V gene: TRBV30
clone size: .
CDR3 DNA: TGTGCCTGGTCGACCCTAAGATCCGGGCTAGCGGGAGAATACGAGCAGTACTTC
CDR3 protein: CAWSTLRSGLAGEYEQYF

CDR3 length: 18
D gene: TRBD1
J gene: TRBJ2-1
V gene: TRBV5-1
clone size: .
CDR3 DNA: TGCGCCAGCAGCTTGGAGGGACAGACGTTGAGCTCCTACAATGAGCAGTTCTTC
CDR3 protein: CASSLEGQTLSSYNEQFF

CDR3 length: 13
D gene: .
J gene: TRBJ2-1
V gene: TRBV7-3
clone size: few
CDR3 DNA: TGTGCCAGCAGTACGGGCCTGGGGGATGAGCAGTTCTTC
CDR3 protein: CASSTGLGDEQFF

CDR3 length: 15
D gene: .
J gene: TRBJ1-1
V gene: TRBV20-1
clone size: many
CDR3 DNA: TGCAGTGCTAGCCCCCCGGGACATGTGAGCACTGAAGCTTTCTTT
CDR3 protein: CSASPPGHVSTEAFF

CDR3 length: 16
D gene: TRBD2
J gene: TRBJ2-1
V gene: TRBV28
clone size: .
CDR3 DNA: TGTGCCAGCAGGCCGCCACTAGCGGAACTTTACAATGAGCAGTTCTTC
CDR3 protein: CASRPPLAELYNEQFF

CDR3 length: 16
D gene: TRBD1
J gene: TRBJ1-1
V gene: TRBV7-3
clone size: few
CDR3 DNA: TGTGCCAGCAGCTCCGCAGACAGGGCCTTGAACACTGAAGCTTTCTTT
CDR3 protein: CASSSADRALNTEAFF

CDR3 length: 14
D gene: .
J gene: TRBJ1-1
V gene: TRBV28
clone size: many
CDR3 DNA: TGTGCCAGCAGTTTCTCAGGGTTGGGCACTGAAGCTTTCTTT
CDR3 protein: CASSFSGLGTEAFF

CDR3 length: 13
D gene: TRBD1
J gene: TRBJ1-5
V gene: TRBV20-1
clone size: few
CDR3 DNA: TGCAGTGGCCAGGGGGCCGGCAATCAGCCCCAGCATTTT
CDR3 protein: CSGQGAGNQPQHF

CDR3 length: 16
D gene: TRBD2
J gene: TRBJ2-7
V gene: TRBV3-1
clone size: many
CDR3 DNA: TGTGCCAGCAGCCCGAGACTAGCGGGAGGGCTAGAAGAGCAGTACTTC
CDR3 protein: CASSPRLAGGLEEQYF

CDR3 length: 13
D gene: .
J gene: TRBJ2-3
V gene: TRBV7-3
clone size: many
CDR3 DNA: TGTGCCAGCAGCGTGTCAGGGGGAGGGACGCAGTATTTT
CDR3 protein: CASSVSGGGTQYF

CDR3 length: 15
D gene: TRBD1
J gene: TRBJ1-2
V gene: TRBV5-1
clone size: few
CDR3 DNA: TGCGCCAGCAGCTCGTACAGGGGGAGCGACTCTGGCTACACCTTC
CDR3 protein: CASSSYRGSDSGYTF

CDR3 length: 12
D gene: .
J gene: TRBJ1-2
V gene: TRBV29-1
clone size: .
CDR3 DNA: TGCAGCGCCCCGGCACAGGGCCGTGGCTACACCTTC
CDR3 protein: CSAPAQGRGYTF

CDR3 length: 14
D gene: .
J gene: TRBJ2-5
V gene: TRBV28
clone size: many
CDR3 DNA: TGTGCCAGCAGCCACGGACAGATCCAAGAGACCCAGTACTTC
CDR3 protein: CASSHGQIQETQYF

CDR3 length: 14
D gene: .
J gene: TRBJ1-6
V gene: TRBV4-3
clone size: few
CDR3 DNA: TGCGCCAGCAGCCATACCGGGGCCAATTCACCCCTCCACTTT
CDR3 protein: CASSHTGANSPLHF

CDR3 length: 14
D gene: .
J gene: TRBJ2-3
V gene: TRBV12-3/TRBV12-4
clone size: .
CDR3 DNA: TGTGCCAGCAGTTTCGTGCGTCTCACAGATACGCAGTATTTT
CDR3 protein: CASSFVRLTDTQYF

CDR3 length: 15
D gene: .
J gene: TRBJ1-4
V gene: TRBV11-1
clone size: .
CDR3 DNA: TGCGCCAGCAGCTTGGCGCACAGGGAGAATGAAAAACTGTTTTTT
CDR3 protein: CASSLAHRENEKLFF

CDR3 length: 13
D gene: TRBD1
J gene: TRBJ1-2
V gene: TRBV12-3/TRBV12-4
clone size: few
CDR3 DNA: TGTGCCAGCAGTATGACAGGGGGCGATGGCTACACCTTC
CDR3 protein: CASSMTGGDGYTF

CDR3 length: 14
D gene: .
J gene: TRBJ1-4
V gene: TRBV20-1
clone size: many
CDR3 DNA: TGCAGTGCTAGAGATGGTGGGATTCGAGAAAAACTGTTTTTT
CDR3 protein: CSARDGGIREKLFF

CDR3 length: 12
D gene: .
J gene: TRBJ1-1
V gene: TRBV6-1
clone size: many
CDR3 DNA: TGTGCCAGCGAGGGAATCGGTACTGAAGCTTTCTTT
CDR3 protein: CASEGIGTEAFF

CDR3 length: 14
D gene: TRBD1
J gene: TRBJ2-3
V gene: TRBV5-1
clone size: few
CDR3 DNA: TGCGCCAGCAGCTGGGGACAGGGCCCAGATACGCAGTATTTT
CDR3 protein: CASSWGQGPDTQYF

CDR3 length: 13
D gene: .
J gene: TRBJ1-2
V gene: TRBV4-2
clone size: few
CDR3 DNA: TGTGCCAGCAGCCAAGGCCAGGGTTGGGGCTACACCTTC
CDR3 protein: CASSQGQGWGYTF

CDR3 length: 16
D gene: TRBD1
J gene: TRBJ1-1
V gene: TRBV28
clone size: many
CDR3 DNA: TGTGCCAGCAGTTCCCCCCGACAGGGGGTGAACACTGAAGCTTTCTTT
CDR3 protein: CASSSPRQGVNTEAFF

CDR3 length: 17
D gene: TRBD2
J gene: TRBJ2-3
V gene: TRBV20-1
clone size: many
CDR3 DNA: TGCAGTGCTAGTCGGACTAGCGGGAGGGCCGGCACAGATACGCAGTATTTT
CDR3 protein: CSASRTSGRAGTDTQYF

CDR3 length: 18
D gene: .
J gene: TRBJ1-5
V gene: TRBV12-3/TRBV12-4
clone size: many
CDR3 DNA: TGTGCCAGCAGTTTAAGGGCATGGGCAGGGTGGGGCAATCAGCCCCAGCATTTT
CDR3 protein: CASSLRAWAGWGNQPQHF